This T cell receptor (beta chain) was identified in a study of patients and donors after allogeneic stem cell transplantation. This CDR3 spans 11 amino acids. Germline values: CDR1 MNHNY, CDR2 SVGAGI (reference sequence). Trimming cost V 6 bases and J 7 bases, with 6 bases left between them. TCRdb passed the RT-PCR reads through MiXCR, listing each CDR3 protein once. The data contain 900,000 to 1,000,000 distinct CDR3 sequences, around 17% of them seen just once; the ten biggest clones take up around 6%. Sequenced sample: blood, either unsorted or a sorted T cell fraction (not recorded which). The V call is TRBV6-6, the J call TRBJ2-2; no definite D call. The sequence derives from a human donor who was either an allogeneic HSCT recipient or a stem cell or donor lymphocyte infusion donor (not recorded which). It is not recorded whose cells these are; they may come from a transplant donor. The CDR3 here is CASRFGGELFF. The DNA for the CDR3 is TGTGCCAGCAGGTTCGGCGGGGAGCTGTTTTTT.